This T cell receptor (beta chain) was recorded in a study of blood T cells in healthy people across ages. Findings and caveats of the study: Not knowing donor CMV status may have confounded expanded clonotype changes.

CDR3 length: 11 residues. Per the germline V gene, CDR1 is DFQATT and CDR2 is SNEGSKA (reference sequence). V lost 5 bases to trimming and J lost 10 bases; unmatched junction nucleotides: 5. In the case of this clonotype: Antigen: not known.

Together with a sample-barcoded 5' primer, a J-beta primer mix was included in a second PCR lasting about 6 to 12 cycles. Template switching added a 12-random-nucleotide identifier to every cDNA molecule. MiXCR was run by TCRdb on the 5' RACE reads, yielding one entry per CDR3 protein. The table includes a few hundred thousand distinct CDR3 sequences, 25% to 30% detected once. Researchers isolated at least 6 million PBMCs per sample. Samples each yielded at least 6 micrograms of total RNA. Sequencing input: blood. The gene calls are TRBV20-1 and TRBJ2-4, with 7 nucleotides matching TRBD1. The receptor comes from a woman in her seventies in good health. CDR3 residues: CSAGTGVIQYF. The DNA of the CDR3 is TGCAGTGCTGGCACAGGGGTAATTCAGTACTTC.